This record concerns one T cell receptor (beta chain) sequence. Under the authors' procedure: Amplification from reference gene primers served as the basis for estimated nucleated cell counts. Method: immunoSEQ multiplex PCR; TCRdb's copy keeps in-frame clones and lacks some. V and J calls and clone size are copied from that table; D and trimming were computed from the DNA. The profile shows around 170,000 clones, 70% to 90% of them singletons. V was trimmed by 5 bases and J by 8 bases, leaving 21 bases between them. The CDR3 totals 15 residues. The germline CDR1 and CDR2 sequences are LGHDT and YNNKEL (reference sequence). These data belong to a study of blood T cell repertoires in COVID-19. Study overall: The United States, Italy and Spain provided the acute and convalescent COVID-19 samples. Sample material is recorded as cDNA or gDNA derived from T cells, B-cell-depleted T cells, or PBMCs.

During active infection, Seattle patients enrolled and were then monitored through disease. The source of this sequence is a man aged 55 to 70 with COVID-19, enrolled during active disease. The chain links TRBV3-1 (or the pseudogene TRBV3-2) to TRBJ1-2; D might be TRBD1 (6 bases). Material for sequencing was peripheral blood. This chain's CDR3 is CASSANRVLLAGYTF. The CDR3 bases are TGTGCCAGCAGCGCAAACAGGGTACTTTTAGCAGGCTACACCTTC.